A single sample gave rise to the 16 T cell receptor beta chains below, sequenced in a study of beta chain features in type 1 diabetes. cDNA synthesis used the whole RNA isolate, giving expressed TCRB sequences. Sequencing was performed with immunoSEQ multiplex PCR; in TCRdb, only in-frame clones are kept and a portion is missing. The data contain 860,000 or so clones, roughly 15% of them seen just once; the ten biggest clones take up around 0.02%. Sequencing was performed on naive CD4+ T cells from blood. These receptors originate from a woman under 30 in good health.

CDR3 loop: CASSSNPTGELFF. The CDR3 region has the DNA TGTGCCAGCAGCTCAAACCCCACCGGGGAGCTGTTTTTT. The V call is TRBV7-2, the J call TRBJ2-2; D call uncertain. There are 13 residues in the CDR3. Germline V gives CDR1 SGHTA, CDR2 FQGNSA. Trimming pared 4 bases from V and 4 bases from J, leaving 7 bases between.

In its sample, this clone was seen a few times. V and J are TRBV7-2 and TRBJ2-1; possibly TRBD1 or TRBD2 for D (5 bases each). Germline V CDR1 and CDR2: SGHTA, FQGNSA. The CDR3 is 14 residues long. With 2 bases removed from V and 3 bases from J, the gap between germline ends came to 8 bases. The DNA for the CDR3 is TGTGCCAGCAGCTTATATGGGGGCTACAATGAGCAGTTCTTC. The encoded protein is CASSLYGGYNEQFF. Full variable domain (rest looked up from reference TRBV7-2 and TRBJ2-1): GAGVSQSPSNKVTEKGKDVELRCDPISGHTALYWYRQSLGQGLEFLIYFQGNSAPDKSGLPSDRFSAERTGGSVSTLTIQRTQQEDSAVYLCASSLYGGYNEQFFGPGTRLTVL.

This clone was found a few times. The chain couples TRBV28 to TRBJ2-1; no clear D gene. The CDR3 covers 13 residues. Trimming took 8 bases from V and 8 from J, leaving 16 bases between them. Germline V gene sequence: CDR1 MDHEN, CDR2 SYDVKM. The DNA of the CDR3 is TGTGCCAGCCGAATCCCCCTGGGGTATGAGCAGTTCTTC. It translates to CASRIPLGYEQFF.

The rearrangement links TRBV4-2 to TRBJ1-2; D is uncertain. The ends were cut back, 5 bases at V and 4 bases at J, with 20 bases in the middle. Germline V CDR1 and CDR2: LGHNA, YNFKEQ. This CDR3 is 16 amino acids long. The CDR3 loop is CASSLDPQAAIYGYTF. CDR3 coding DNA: TGTGCCAGCAGCTTGGACCCCCAGGCAGCGATCTATGGCTACACCTTC.

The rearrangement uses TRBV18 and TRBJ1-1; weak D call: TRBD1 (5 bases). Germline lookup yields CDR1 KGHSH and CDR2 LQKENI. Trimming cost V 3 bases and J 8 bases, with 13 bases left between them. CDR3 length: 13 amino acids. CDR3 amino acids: CASSPRDTGEAFF. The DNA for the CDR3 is TGTGCCAGCTCACCTCGAGACACAGGAGAAGCTTTCTTT.

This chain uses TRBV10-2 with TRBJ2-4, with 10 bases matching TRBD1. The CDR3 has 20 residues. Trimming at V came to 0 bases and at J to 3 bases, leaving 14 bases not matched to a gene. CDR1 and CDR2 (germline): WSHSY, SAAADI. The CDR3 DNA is TGCGCCAGCAGTGAGTCTTCTTCCCGGGACAGGGGCACCGGCAAAAACATTCAGTACTTC. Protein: CASSESSSRDRGTGKNIQYF.

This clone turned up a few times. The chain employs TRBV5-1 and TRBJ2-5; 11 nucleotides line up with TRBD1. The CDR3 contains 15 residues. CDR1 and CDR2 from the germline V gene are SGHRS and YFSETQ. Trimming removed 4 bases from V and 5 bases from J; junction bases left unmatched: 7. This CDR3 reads CASSPRTGGEETQYF. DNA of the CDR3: TGCGCCAGCAGCCCAAGGACAGGGGGCGAGGAGACCCAGTACTTC.

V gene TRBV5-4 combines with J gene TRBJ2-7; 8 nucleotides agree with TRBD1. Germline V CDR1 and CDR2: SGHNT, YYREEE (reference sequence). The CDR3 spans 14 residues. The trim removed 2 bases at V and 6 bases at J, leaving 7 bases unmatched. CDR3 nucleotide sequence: TGTGCCAGCAGCTTCGGACAGGGATTGGGCGAGCAGTACTTC. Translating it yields CASSFGQGLGEQYF.

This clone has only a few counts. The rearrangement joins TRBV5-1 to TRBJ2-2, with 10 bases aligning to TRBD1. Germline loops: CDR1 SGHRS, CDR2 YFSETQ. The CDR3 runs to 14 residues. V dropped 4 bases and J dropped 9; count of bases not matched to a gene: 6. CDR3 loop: CASSPRQGARELFF. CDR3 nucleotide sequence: TGCGCCAGCAGCCCGAGACAGGGGGCCAGGGAGCTGTTTTTT.

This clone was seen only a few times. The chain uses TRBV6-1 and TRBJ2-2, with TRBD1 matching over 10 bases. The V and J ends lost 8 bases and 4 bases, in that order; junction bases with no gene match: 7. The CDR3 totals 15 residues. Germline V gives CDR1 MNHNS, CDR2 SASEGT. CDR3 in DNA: TGTGCCAGCGGCGGGACAGGGGTTCTCACCGGGGAGCTGTTTTTT. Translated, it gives CASGGTGVLTGELFF.

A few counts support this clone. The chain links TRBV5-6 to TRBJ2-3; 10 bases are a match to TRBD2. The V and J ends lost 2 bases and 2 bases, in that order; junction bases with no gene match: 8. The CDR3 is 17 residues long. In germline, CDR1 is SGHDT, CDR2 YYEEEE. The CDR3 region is CASSFEREGRFTDTQYF. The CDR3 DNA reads TGTGCCAGCAGCTTCGAGCGGGAGGGCCGTTTCACAGATACGCAGTATTTT.

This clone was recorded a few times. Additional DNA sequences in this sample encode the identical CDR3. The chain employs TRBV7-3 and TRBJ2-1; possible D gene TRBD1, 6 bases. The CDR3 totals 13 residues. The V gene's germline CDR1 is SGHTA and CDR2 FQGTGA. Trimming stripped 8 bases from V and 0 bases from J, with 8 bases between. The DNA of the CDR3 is TGTGCCAGCTCCAGGGGCTCCTACAATGAGCAGTTCTTC. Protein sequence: CASSRGSYNEQFF.

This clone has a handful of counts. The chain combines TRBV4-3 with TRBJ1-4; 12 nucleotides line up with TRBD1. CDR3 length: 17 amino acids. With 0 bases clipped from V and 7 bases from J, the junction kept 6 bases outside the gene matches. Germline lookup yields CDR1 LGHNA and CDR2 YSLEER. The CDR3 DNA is TGCGCCAGCAGCCAAGATCGCGGGACAGGGGGCGTTGAAAAACTGTTTTTT. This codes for CASSQDRGTGGVEKLFF.

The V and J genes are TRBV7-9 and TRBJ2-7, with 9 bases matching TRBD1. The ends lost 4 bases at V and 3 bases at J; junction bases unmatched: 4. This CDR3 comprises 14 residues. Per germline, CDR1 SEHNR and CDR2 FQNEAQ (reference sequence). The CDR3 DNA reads TGTGCCAGCAGCTCCGGGACAGGGTACTACGAGCAGTACTTC. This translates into CASSSGTGYYEQYF. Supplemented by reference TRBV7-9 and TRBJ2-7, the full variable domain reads DTGVSQNPRHKITKRGQNVTFRCDPISEHNRLYWYRQTLGQGPEFLTYFQNEAQLEKSRLLSDRFSAERPKGSFSTLEIQRTEQGDSAMYLCASSSGTGYYEQYFGPGTRLTVT.

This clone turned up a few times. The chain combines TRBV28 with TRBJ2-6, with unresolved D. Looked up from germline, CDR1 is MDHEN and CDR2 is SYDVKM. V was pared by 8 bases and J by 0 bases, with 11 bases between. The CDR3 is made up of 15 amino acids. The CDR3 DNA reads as TGTGCCAGCGCCAGCCCAAGCTCTGGGGCCAACGTCCTGACTTTC. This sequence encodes CASASPSSGANVLTF.

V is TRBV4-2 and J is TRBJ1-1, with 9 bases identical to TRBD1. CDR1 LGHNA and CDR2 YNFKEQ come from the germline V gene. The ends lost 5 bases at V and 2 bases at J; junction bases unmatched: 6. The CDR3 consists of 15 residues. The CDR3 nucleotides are TGTGCCAGCAGCTTCCGGGACAGGGAAAACACTGAAGCTTTCTTT. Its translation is CASSFRDRENTEAFF.